Below, 2 T cell receptor beta chains from the same sample are listed, as sequenced in a study of blood T cells in healthy people across ages. For the second PCR, which ran for roughly 7 to 11 cycles, a sample-barcoded 5' primer and a J-beta primer mix were used. TCRdb fed the 5' RACE reads into MiXCR, producing one record per CDR3 protein. This sample yields some 1.1 million distinct CDR3 sequences, of which around two fifths are seen a single time; around 12% belongs to the top ten. Sequencing was done on a sample of blood. The receptors originated from a young man in good health.

The V gene is TRBV12-3 or TRBV12-4, the J gene TRBJ2-2; 8 nucleotides line up with TRBD1. CDR3 length: 14 residues. With 9 bases clipped from V and 7 bases from J, the junction kept 10 bases outside the gene matches. The CDR3 nucleotides are TGTGCCAGTAGGACAGGGAGCGCGAGCGGGGAGCTGTTTTTT. Translation: CASRTGSASGELFF.

The chain employs TRBV7-2 and TRBJ1-5; D might be TRBD1 (6 bases). This CDR3 is 15 amino acids long. Per the germline V gene, CDR1 is SGHTA and CDR2 is FQGNSA. V lost 0 bases and J 7 bases, leaving 13 bases between the germline ends. CDR3 DNA: TGTGCCAGCAGCTTAGCCCGGGACACACGACAGCCCCAGCATTTT. Its protein is CASSLARDTRQPQHF.